What follows is one T cell receptor (beta chain) and its context. Its target is unknown. This sample stems from a study of vaccination and CD4 T cells after COVID-19. As for the study in general: Post-vaccine sampling followed dose two by a median roughly 70 days (range 14 to 241).

Cultured CD4+ T cells had their DNA profiled by the Oncomine TCR Beta short-read assay. TCRdb reprocessed the PCR reads via MiXCR and lists one record per CDR3 protein. The sample has under 15,000 distinct CDR3 sequences, under 55% seen once. Findings and limits, study-wide: Convalescent patients' median share of reactive clones seen only post-vaccination was around 90%.

Treatment described: roughly nine-day PBMC culture with coronavirus spike peptide pools or control peptides (ViraFEST assay). CDR1 is SGHAT and CDR2 is FQNNGV in the germline V gene. The trim removed 5 bases at V and 10 bases at J, leaving 5 bases unmatched. The CDR3 contains 13 residues. This chain uses TRBV11-2 with TRBJ1-6, with TRBD1 matching 7 bases. The TCR was taken from a human donor who had recovered from COVID-19. Sample: CD4+ T cells from blood, cultured in vitro, taken after SARS-CoV-2 vaccination. The CDR3 is CASSITGESPLHF. The CDR3 region has the DNA TGTGCCAGCAGCATTACAGGGGAGTCACCCCTCCACTTT.